The sample holds a few counts of the clone carrying this TCR beta chain. The antigen is unknown. Template switching by 5'RACE produced TCR cDNA, adding a universal primer site and UMIs. MiXCR, run by TCRdb on the 5' RACE reads, gives a single entry per CDR3 protein. The table records about 630,000 distinct CDR3 sequences, more than 9% of them present only once. The V gene lost 0 bases and the J gene lost 7 bases, with 16 bases spanning the gap. In germline, CDR1 is DFQATT, CDR2 SNEGSKA (reference sequence). The CDR3 has 16 residues. The sample belongs to a study of T cells after yellow fever vaccination. Whole-study context: Fractions with few cells were prepared using SMART-Seq v4 Ultra Low Input.

Whole-study findings and limits: Weaker overall was a secondary response that nonetheless peaked faster, on day 5 versus 15. Highly abundant clonotypes carried over from the bulk population could end up in FACS-sorted repertoires as contaminants.

The starting material was PBMCs, obtained on the day of the yellow fever booster vaccination. The chain recombines TRBV20-1 with TRBJ1-6; D unresolved. This TCR was recovered from a man under 40 who received the YFV17D yellow fever vaccine. The CDR3 DNA reads TGCAGTGCTAGAGACCCTTCGGCTGACCTAAATTCACCCCTCCACTTT. This sequence encodes CSARDPSADLNSPLHF.